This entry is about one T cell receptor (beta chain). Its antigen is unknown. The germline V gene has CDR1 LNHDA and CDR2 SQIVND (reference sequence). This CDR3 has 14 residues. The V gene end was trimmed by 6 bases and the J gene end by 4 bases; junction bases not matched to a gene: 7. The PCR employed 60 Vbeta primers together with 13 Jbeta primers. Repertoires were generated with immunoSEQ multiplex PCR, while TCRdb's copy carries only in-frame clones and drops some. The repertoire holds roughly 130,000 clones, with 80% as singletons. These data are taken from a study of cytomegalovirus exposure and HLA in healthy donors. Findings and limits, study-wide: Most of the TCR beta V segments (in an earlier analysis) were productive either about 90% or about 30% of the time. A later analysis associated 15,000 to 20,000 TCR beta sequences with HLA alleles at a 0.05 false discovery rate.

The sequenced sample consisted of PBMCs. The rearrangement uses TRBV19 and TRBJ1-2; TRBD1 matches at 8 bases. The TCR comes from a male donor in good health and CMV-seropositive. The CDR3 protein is CASRLGTGRYGYTF. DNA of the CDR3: TGTGCCAGTAGACTCGGGACAGGACGCTATGGCTACACCTTC.